Sequencing of this TCR beta chain was carried out in a study of blood T cell repertoires in COVID-19. Study background: The United States, Italy and Spain provided the acute and convalescent COVID-19 samples. T cells, B-cell-depleted T cells, or PBMCs supplied cDNA or gDNA.

V gave up 10 bases and J gave up 7 bases; unmatched junction bases: 14. The CDR3 loop spans 16 amino acids. Germline values: CDR1 MDHEN, CDR2 SYDVKM. Original processing methods: Reference gene primer amplification gave estimated nucleated cell counts. Only in-frame clones appear in the TCRdb table, and some are missing; sequencing was by immunoSEQ multiplex PCR. For V, J and clone size, that table is used; D and trimming come from the DNA. Here the sample spans a few hundred thousand clones, about 88% being singletons. The sequence derives from a man between 18 and 35 years old with active or convalescent COVID-19. Sequenced: peripheral blood. The genes are TRBV28 and TRBJ2-1; 12 nucleotides line up with TRBD2. The CDR3 DNA is TGTGCCACCTTCCCCCATGGACTAGCGGGGTTTAATGAGCAGTTCTTC. It encodes CATFPHGLAGFNEQFF.